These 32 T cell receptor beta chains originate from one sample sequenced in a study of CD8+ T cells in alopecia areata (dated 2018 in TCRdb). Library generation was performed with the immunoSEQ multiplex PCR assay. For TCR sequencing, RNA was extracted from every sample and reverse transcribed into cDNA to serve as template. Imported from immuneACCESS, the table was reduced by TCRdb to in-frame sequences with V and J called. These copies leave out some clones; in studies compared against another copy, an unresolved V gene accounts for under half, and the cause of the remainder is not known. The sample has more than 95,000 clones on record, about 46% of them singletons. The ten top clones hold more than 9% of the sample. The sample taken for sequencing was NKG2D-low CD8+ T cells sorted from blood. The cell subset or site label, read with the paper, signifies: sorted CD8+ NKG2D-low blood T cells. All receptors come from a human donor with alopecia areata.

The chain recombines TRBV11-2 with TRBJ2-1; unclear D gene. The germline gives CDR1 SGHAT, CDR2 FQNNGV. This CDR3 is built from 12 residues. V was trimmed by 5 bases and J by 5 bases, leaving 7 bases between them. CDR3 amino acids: CASSPPNNEQFF. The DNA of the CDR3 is TGTGCCAGCAGCCCCCCAAACAATGAGCAGTTCTTC.

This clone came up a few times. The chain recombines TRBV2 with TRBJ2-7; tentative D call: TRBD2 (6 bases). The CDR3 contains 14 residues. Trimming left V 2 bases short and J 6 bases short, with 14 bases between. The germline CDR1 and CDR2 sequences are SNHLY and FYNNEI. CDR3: CASSEYVGEAEQYF. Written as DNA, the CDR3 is TGTGCCAGCAGTGAATACGTAGGGGAGGCCGAGCAGTACTTC.

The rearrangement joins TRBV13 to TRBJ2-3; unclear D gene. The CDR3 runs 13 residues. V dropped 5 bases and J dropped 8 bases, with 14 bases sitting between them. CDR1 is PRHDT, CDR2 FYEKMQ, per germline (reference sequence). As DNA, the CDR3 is TGTGCCAGCAGCCCAGGCCCCTCCCGTACGCAGTATTTT. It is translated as CASSPGPSRTQYF.

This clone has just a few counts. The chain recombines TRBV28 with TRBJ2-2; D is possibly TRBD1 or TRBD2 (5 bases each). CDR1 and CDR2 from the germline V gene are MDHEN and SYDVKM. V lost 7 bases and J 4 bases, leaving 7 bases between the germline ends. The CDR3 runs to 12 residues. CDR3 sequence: CASMGTTGELFF. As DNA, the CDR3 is TGTGCCAGCATGGGGACCACCGGGGAGCTGTTTTTT.

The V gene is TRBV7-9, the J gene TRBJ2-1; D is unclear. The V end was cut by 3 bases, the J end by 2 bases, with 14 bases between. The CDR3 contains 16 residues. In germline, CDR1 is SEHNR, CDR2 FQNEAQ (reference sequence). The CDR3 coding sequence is TGTGCCAGCAGCTTTTACCCAGGATCAACCTACAATGAGCAGTTCTTC. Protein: CASSFYPGSTYNEQFF.

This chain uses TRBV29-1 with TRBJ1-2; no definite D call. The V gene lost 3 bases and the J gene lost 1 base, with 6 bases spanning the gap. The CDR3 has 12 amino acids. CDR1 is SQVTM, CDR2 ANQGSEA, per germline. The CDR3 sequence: CSVDQVNYGYTF. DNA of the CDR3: TGCAGCGTTGATCAGGTTAACTATGGCTACACCTTC.

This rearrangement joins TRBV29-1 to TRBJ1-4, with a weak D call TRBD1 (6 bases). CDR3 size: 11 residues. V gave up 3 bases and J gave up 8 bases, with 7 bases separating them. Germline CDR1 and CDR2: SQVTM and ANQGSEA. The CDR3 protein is CSVDGGEKLFF. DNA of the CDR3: TGCAGCGTTGACGGGGGCGAAAAACTGTTTTTT. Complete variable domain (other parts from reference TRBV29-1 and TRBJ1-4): SAVISQKPSRDICQRGTSLTIQCQVDSQVTMMFWYRQQPGQSLTLIATANQGSEATYESGFVIDKFPISRPNLTFSTLTVSNMSPEDSSIYLCSVDGGEKLFFGSGTQLSVL.

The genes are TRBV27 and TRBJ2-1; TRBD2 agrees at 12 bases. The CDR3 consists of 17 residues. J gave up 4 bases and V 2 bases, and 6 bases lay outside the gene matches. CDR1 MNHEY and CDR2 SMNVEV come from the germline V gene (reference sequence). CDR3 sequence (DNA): TGTGCCAGCAGTTTAAGACTAGCGGGAGAATCGTACAATGAGCAGTTCTTC. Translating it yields CASSLRLAGESYNEQFF.

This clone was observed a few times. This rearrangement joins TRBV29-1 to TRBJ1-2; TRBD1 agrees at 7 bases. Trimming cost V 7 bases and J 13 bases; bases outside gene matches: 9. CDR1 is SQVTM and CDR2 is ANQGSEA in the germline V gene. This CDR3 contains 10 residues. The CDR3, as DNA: TGCAGCGAGGGGACAGTCGGTGGCACCTTC. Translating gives CSEGTVGGTF.

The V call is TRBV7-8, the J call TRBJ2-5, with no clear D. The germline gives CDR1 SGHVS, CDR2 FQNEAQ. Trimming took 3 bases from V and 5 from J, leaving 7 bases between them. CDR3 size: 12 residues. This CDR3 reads CASSFLTETQYF. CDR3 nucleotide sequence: TGTGCCAGCAGCTTTTTGACGGAGACCCAGTACTTC.

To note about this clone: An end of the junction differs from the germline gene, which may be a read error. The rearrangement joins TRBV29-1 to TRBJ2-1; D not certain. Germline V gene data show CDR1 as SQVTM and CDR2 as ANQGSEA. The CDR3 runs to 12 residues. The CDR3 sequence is CSVEGSGNEQFF. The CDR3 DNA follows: TGCAGCGTCGAAGGCAGTGGCAATGAGCAGTTCTTC.

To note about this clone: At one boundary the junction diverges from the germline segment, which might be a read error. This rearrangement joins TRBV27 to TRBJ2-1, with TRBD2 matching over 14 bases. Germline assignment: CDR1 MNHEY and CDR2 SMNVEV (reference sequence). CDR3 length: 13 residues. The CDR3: CASSSPGTSGSVF. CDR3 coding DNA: TGTGCCAGCAGTTCCCCCGGGACTAGCGGGAGTGTCTTC.

The CDR3 protein is CASSQAAGEPNEQFF. In nucleotides, the CDR3 is TGTGCCAGCAGCCAGGCCGCCGGGGAACCGAATGAGCAGTTCTTC. This chain uses TRBV4-2 with TRBJ2-1; possible D gene TRBD2, 5 bases. Germline V CDR1 and CDR2: LGHNA, YNFKEQ. The CDR3 totals 15 residues. V lost 3 bases to trimming and J lost 7 bases, with 16 bases between them.

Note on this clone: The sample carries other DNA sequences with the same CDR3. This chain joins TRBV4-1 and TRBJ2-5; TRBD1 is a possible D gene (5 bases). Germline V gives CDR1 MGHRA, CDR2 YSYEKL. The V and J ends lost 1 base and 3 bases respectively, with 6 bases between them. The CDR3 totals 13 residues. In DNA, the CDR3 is TGCGCCAGCAGCCAAGTAGGGGAAGAGACCCAGTACTTC. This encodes CASSQVGEETQYF.

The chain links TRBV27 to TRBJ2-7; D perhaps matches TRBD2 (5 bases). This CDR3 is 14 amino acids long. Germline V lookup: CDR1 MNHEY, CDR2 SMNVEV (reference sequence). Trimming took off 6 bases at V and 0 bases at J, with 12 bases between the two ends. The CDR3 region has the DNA TGTGCCAGCAGCCCTATTAGCGACTCCTACGAGCAGTACTTC. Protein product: CASSPISDSYEQYF.

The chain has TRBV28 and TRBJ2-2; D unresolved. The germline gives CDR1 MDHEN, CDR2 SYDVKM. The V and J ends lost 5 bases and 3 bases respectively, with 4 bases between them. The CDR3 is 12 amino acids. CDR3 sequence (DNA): TGTGCCAGCAGTGTTCACACCGGGGAGCTGTTTTTT. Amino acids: CASSVHTGELFF.

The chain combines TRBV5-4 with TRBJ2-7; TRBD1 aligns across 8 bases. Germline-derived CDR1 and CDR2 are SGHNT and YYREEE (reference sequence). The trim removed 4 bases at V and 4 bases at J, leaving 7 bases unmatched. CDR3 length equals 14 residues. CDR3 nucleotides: TGTGCCAGCAGCCCGGCGGACAGGGCATACGAGCAGTACTTC. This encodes CASSPADRAYEQYF.

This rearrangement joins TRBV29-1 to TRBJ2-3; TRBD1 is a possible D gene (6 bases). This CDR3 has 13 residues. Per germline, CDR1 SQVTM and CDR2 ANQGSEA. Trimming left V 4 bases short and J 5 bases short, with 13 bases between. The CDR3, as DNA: TGCAGCGTTGGGGGGCCCTACGAAGATACGCAGTATTTT. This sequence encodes CSVGGPYEDTQYF.

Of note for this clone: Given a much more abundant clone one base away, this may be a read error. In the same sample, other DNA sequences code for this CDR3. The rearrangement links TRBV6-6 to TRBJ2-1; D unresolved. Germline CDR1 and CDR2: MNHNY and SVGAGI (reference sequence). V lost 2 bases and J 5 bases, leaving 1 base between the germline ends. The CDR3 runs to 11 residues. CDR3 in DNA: TGTGCCAGCAGTTACAACAATGAGCAGTTCTTC. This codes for CASSYNNEQFF.

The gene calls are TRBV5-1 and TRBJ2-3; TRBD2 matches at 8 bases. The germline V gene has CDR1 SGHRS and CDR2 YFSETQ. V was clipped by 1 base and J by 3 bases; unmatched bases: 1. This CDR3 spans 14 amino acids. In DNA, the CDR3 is TGCGCCAGCAGCTTGCCGGGGGGGACAGATACGCAGTATTTT. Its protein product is CASSLPGGTDTQYF.

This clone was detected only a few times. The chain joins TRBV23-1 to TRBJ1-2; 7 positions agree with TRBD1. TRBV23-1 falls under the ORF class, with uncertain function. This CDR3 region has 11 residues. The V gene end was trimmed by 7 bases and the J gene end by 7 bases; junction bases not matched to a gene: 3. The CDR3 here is CASKQGPGYTF. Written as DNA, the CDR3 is TGCGCCAGCAAACAGGGGCCTGGCTACACCTTC.

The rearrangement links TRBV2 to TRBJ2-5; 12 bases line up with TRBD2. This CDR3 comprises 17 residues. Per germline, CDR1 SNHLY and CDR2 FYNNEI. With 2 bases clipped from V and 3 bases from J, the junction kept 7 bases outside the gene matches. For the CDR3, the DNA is TGTGCCAGCAGTGAAAGAGAACTAGCGGGAGGTGAAGAGACCCAGTACTTC. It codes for CASSERELAGGEETQYF.

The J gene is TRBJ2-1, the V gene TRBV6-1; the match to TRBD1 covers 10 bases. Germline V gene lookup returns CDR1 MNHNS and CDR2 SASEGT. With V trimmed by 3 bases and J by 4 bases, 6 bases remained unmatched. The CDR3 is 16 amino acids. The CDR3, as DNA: TGTGCCAGCAGTGAGAACCCGGGACAGGGGTACAATGAGCAGTTCTTC. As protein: CASSENPGQGYNEQFF.

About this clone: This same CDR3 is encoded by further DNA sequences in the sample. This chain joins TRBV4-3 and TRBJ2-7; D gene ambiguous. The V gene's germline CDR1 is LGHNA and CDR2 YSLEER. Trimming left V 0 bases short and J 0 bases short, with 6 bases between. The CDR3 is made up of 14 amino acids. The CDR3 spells CASSQDRSSYEQYF. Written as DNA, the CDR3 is TGCGCCAGCAGCCAAGATCGGAGCTCCTACGAGCAGTACTTC.

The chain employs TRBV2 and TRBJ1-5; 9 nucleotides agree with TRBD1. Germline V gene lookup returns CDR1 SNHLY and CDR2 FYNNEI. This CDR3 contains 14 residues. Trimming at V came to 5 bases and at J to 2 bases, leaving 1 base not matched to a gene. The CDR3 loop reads CASSRQGGNQPQHF. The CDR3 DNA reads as TGTGCCAGCAGTCGACAGGGGGGCAATCAGCCCCAGCATTTT.

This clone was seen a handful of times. CDR3 protein: CASLWRDYNEQFF. The CDR3 DNA follows: TGCGCCAGCTTATGGCGGGACTACAATGAGCAGTTCTTC. This rearrangement joins TRBV10-2 to TRBJ2-1; a weak D match, TRBD2 (6 bases). The V gene lost 8 bases and the J gene lost 3 bases, with 11 bases spanning the gap. Per germline, CDR1 WSHSY and CDR2 SAAADI. The CDR3 spans 13 residues.

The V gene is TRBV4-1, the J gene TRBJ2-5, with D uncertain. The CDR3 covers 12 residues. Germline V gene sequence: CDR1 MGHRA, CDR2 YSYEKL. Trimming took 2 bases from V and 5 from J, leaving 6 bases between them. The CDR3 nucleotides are TGCGCCAGCAGCCAACCTTCGGAGACCCAGTACTTC. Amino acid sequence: CASSQPSETQYF.

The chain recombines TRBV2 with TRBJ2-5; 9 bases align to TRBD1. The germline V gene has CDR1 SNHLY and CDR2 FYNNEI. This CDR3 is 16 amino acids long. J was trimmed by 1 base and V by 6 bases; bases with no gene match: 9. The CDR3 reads CASRTSPDRGQETQYF. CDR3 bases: TGTGCCAGCAGGACATCGCCGGACAGGGGCCAAGAGACCCAGTACTTC.

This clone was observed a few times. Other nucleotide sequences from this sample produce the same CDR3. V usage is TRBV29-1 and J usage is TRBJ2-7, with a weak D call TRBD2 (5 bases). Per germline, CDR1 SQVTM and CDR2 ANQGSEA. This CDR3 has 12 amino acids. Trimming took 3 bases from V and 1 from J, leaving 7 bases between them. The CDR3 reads CSVEEESYEQYF. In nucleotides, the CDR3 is TGCAGCGTTGAGGAGGAGTCCTACGAGCAGTACTTC.

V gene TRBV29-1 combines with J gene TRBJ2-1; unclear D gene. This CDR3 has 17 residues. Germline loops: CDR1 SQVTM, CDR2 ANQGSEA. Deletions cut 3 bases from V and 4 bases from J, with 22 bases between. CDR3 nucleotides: TGCAGCGTTGATGAGCTGCCGCCCAAGGGCTTGTACAATGAGCAGTTCTTC. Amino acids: CSVDELPPKGLYNEQFF.

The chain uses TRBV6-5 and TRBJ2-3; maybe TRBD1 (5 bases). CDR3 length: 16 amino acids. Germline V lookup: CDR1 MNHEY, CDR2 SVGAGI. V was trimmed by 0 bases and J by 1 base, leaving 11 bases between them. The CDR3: CASSYSTDRRTDTQYF. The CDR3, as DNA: TGTGCCAGCAGTTACTCGACAGACCGGCGCACAGATACGCAGTATTTT.

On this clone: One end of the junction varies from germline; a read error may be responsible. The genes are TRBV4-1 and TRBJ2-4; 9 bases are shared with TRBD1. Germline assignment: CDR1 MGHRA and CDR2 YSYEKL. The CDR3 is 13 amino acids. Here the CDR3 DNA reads TGCGCCAGCAGCCAAGTTCACCCGGGACAGGGTAACTTC. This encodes CASSQVHPGQGNF.